Following are 13 T cell receptor beta chains from one sample sequenced in a study of blood T cell repertoires in COVID-19. TCRdb's copy holds only in-frame clones and misses some; the assay was immunoSEQ multiplex PCR. The profile shows under 200,000 clones, roughly 85% of them singletons. Material for sequencing was peripheral blood. These receptors were collected from a woman between 45 and 65 years old with COVID-19, enrolled during active disease.

J is TRBJ1-2 and V is TRBV4-1, with 9 nucleotides matching TRBD1. CDR1 and CDR2 from the germline V gene are MGHRA and YSYEKL. J was trimmed by 8 bases and V by 1 base; bases with no gene match: 2. CDR3 length: 13 amino acids. This chain's CDR3 is CASSQGTGVGYTF. CDR3 bases: TGCGCCAGCAGCCAAGGGACAGGGGTCGGCTACACCTTC.

This rearrangement joins TRBV5-1 to TRBJ2-3; tentative D call: TRBD1 (6 bases). The CDR3 contains 15 residues. V lost 0 bases and J lost 0, with 8 bases in between. Germline assignment: CDR1 SGHRS and CDR2 YFSETQ. For the CDR3, the DNA is TGCGCCAGCAGCTTGGAGGGACATAGCACAGATACGCAGTATTTT. Translation gives CASSLEGHSTDTQYF.

The chain combines TRBV7-2 with TRBJ1-2; D unresolved. From germline, CDR1 is SGHTA and CDR2 FQGNSA. V lost 6 bases, J lost 0 bases, and 11 bases lay in between. CDR3 length: 14 residues. The CDR3 region has the DNA TGTGCCAGCAGGGAAGGAGGTGCTAACTATGGCTACACCTTC. Its protein product is CASREGGANYGYTF.

The V call is TRBV27, the J call TRBJ1-2; D call uncertain. CDR3 length: 13 amino acids. Deletions cut 6 bases from V and 8 bases from J, with 16 bases between. Germline values: CDR1 MNHEY, CDR2 SMNVEV (reference sequence). CDR3 nucleotide sequence: TGTGCCAGCAGCTCAACAGCTCTATGGGGCTACACCTTC. This translates into CASSSTALWGYTF.

This chain links TRBV6-2 or TRBV6-3 with TRBJ1-5; 7 bases match TRBD1. V was clipped by 2 bases and J by 2 bases; unmatched bases: 3. This CDR3 is 15 amino acids long. Germline V gene lookup returns CDR1 MNHEY and CDR2 SVGEGT. CDR3 residues: CASSYETGGNQPQHF. The CDR3 nucleotides read TGTGCCAGCAGTTACGAAACAGGGGGCAATCAGCCCCAGCATTTT.

This clone was observed a single time. The V call is TRBV25-1, the J call TRBJ1-1; D not resolved. Trimming pared 6 bases from V and 1 base from J, leaving 9 bases between. In germline, CDR1 is MGHDK, CDR2 SYGVNS. CDR3 length: 13 amino acids. CDR3 region: CASSTTGNTEAFF. The CDR3 DNA sequence: TGTGCCAGCAGCACTACGGGGAACACTGAAGCTTTCTTT. The entire variable domain, with the rest obtained from reference TRBV25-1 and TRBJ1-1, is as follows: EADIYQTPRYLVIGTGKKITLECSQTMGHDKMYWYQQDPGMELHLIHYSYGVNSTEKGDLSSESTVSRIRTEHFPLTLESARPSHTSQYLCASSTTGNTEAFFGQGTRLTVV.

This clone came up a few times. The V gene is TRBV24-1, the J gene TRBJ2-3; tentatively, D is TRBD2 (6 bases). Per the germline V gene, CDR1 is KGHDR and CDR2 is SFDVKD. The CDR3 is 15 residues long. The V end was cut by 3 bases, the J end by 1 base, with 10 bases between. As DNA, the CDR3 is TGTGCCACCAGTGATCGGGGAGGAGGCACAGATACGCAGTATTTT. It codes for CATSDRGGGTDTQYF.

This clone was seen only once. The gene calls are TRBV5-4 and TRBJ2-7; the match to TRBD2 covers 10 bases. The CDR3 runs 17 residues. V was clipped by 4 bases and J by 5 bases; unmatched bases: 15. Germline assignment: CDR1 SGHNT and CDR2 YYREEE (reference sequence). CDR3 residues: CASSPGGLAGAGDEQYF. The DNA of the CDR3 is TGTGCCAGCAGCCCTGGTGGGCTAGCGGGGGCGGGGGACGAGCAGTACTTC.

Only one count was recorded for this clone. The chain carries TRBV28 and TRBJ1-2; 12 bases align to TRBD1. Germline V gene sequence: CDR1 MDHEN, CDR2 SYDVKM. The junction had 11 bases not matched to a gene; V was cut back by 4 bases and J by 5 bases. CDR3 length equals 17 residues. This CDR3 is CASSSPGTGGAQYGYTF. CDR3 DNA: TGTGCCAGCAGTTCCCCCGGGACAGGGGGCGCCCAGTATGGCTACACCTTC.

J is TRBJ1-3 and V is TRBV7-2; D gene ambiguous. Germline V lookup: CDR1 SGHTA, CDR2 FQGNSA. There are 15 residues in the CDR3. V was shortened by 1 base and J by 2 bases, with 9 bases between the two germline ends. In nucleotides, the CDR3 is TGTGCCAGCAGCTTAGTCGAGGGAACTGGAAACACCATATATTTT. This translates into CASSLVEGTGNTIYF.

The genes are TRBV5-1 and TRBJ2-2; a possible D gene is TRBD1 (6 bases). The V gene's germline CDR1 is SGHRS and CDR2 YFSETQ. Deletions cut 4 bases from V and 5 bases from J, with 12 bases between. CDR3 size: 14 residues. In DNA, the CDR3 is TGCGCCAGCAGCCCCCAGGGACAAACCGGGGAGCTGTTTTTT. Its translation is CASSPQGQTGELFF. Full variable domain (outside the CDR3, taken from reference TRBV5-1 and TRBJ2-2): KAGVTQTPRYLIKTRGQQVTLSCSPISGHRSVSWYQQTPGQGLQFLFEYFSETQRNKGNFPGRFSGRQFSNSRSEMNVSTLELGDSALYLCASSPQGQTGELFFGEGSRLTVL.

The rearrangement links TRBV7-2 to TRBJ2-1, with 9 bases matching TRBD1. Germline-derived CDR1 and CDR2 are SGHTA and FQGNSA. V trimming: 5 bases; J trimming: 5 bases; junction bases outside the gene matches: 10. The CDR3 consists of 16 residues. The CDR3, as DNA: TGTGCCAGCAGCACCACCGGGACAGGGACCGACAATGAGCAGTTCTTC. Protein: CASSTTGTGTDNEQFF.

The gene calls are TRBV30 and TRBJ1-4, with D possibly matching TRBD1 (5 bases). This CDR3 has 13 amino acids. Trimming pared 0 bases from V and 7 bases from J, leaving 9 bases between. Germline V gene data show CDR1 as GTSNPN and CDR2 as SVGIG (reference sequence). DNA for the CDR3: TGTGCCTGGAGTGTACAGGTTTTTGAAAAACTGTTTTTT. Protein: CAWSVQVFEKLFF. Combining the CDR3 with reference TRBV30 and TRBJ1-4 gives the whole variable domain SQTIHQWPATLVQPVGSPLSLECTVEGTSNPNLYWYRQAAGRGLQLLFYSVGIGQISSEVPQNLSASRPQDRQFILSSKKLLLSDSGFYLCAWSVQVFEKLFFGSGTQLSVL.